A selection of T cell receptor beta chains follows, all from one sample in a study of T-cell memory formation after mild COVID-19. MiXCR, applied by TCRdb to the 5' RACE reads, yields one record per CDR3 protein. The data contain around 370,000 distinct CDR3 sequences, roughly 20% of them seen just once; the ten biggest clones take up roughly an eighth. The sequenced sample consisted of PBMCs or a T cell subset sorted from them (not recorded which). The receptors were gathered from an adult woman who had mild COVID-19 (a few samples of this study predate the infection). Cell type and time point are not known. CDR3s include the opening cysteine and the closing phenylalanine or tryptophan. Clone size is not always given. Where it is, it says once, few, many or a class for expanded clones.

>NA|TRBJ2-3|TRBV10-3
CAISESATVTDTQYF
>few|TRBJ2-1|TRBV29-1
CSVRMTGRGNEQFF
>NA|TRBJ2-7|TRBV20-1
CSARSPRGSNREQYF
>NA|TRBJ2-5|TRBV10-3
CAISAAAGGETQYF
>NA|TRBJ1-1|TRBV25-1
CASSDPGGGNTEAFF
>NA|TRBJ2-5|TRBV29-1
CSVAGLAGQETQYF
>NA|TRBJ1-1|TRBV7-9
CASSSAGPSEAFF
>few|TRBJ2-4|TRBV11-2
CASSSHRGPGSIQYF
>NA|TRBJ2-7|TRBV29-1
CSVGWGSLNYEQYF
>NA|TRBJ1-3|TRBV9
CASSPKTGTGNTIYF
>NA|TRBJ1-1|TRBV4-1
CASSRLGGDDTEAFF
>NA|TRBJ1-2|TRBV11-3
CASSPGRSVSYGYTF
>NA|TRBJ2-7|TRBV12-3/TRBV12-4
CASSPRTSPEFIRRGFYEQYF
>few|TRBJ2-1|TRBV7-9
CASSGGGSYNEQFF
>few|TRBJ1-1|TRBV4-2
CASSQDDRARNTEAFF
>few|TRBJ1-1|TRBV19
CASSSNTIGAFF
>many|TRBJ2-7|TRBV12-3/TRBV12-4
CASRLTSGSYEQYF
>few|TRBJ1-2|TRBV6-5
CASSHTPGQGLGYTF
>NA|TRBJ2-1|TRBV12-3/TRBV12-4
CASSPWPGPLGEQFF
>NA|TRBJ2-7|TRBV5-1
CASSPGLFMGGTLRGYEQYF
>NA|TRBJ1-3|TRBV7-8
CASRQGGRSNTIYF
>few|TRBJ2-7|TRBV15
CATSPPLGGGEQYF
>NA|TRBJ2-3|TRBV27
CASSSDYRSTDTQYF
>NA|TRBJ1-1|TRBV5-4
CASSSPREGSTEAFF
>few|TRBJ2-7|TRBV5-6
CASSLIQGAPYEQYF
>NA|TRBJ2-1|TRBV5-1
CASSLSGQGAVNEQFF
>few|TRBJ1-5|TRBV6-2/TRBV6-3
CASRQGAGGNQPQHF
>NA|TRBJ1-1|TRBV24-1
CATSDRTGVEAFF
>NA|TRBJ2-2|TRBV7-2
CASSLVYTGELFF
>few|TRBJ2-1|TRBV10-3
CAIKRRGGYNEQFF
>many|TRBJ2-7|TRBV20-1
CSAGTSGSRYEQYF
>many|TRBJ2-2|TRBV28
CASSLAGGSSGELFF
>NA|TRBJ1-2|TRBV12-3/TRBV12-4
CASSRPGQGARGYTF
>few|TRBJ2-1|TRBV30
CAWRGGGAGEQFF
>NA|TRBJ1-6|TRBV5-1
CASSPGVSNSPLHF
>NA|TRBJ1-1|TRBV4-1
CASSQARQEKNTEAFF
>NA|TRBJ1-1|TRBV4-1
CASSPAEGNTEAFF
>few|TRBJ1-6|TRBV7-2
CASSLAQGRYSPLHF
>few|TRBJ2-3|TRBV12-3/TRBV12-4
CASSYRDLGTDTQYF
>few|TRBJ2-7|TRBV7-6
CASSLRGQGAGSAYEQYF
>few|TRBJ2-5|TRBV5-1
CASRPGGPRQTQYF
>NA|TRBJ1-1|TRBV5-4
CASSLRTGGAMSGEAFF
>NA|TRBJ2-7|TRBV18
CASSPSGGTTYEQYF
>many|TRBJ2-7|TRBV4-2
CASSQGGLGGHEQYF
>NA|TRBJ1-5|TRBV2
CASGVGLLGQPQHF
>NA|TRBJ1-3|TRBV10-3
CAISVGWDTASLGNTIYF
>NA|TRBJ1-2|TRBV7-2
CASSSLGIYGYTF
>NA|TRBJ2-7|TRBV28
CASSSWGQGSYEQYF
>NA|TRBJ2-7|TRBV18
CASSPGKDEQYF
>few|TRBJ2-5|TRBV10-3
CAISDTREGQETQYF
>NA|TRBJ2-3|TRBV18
CASSPSRGDTQYF
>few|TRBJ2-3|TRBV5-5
CASSPGSGGSTDTQYF
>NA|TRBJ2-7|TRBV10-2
CASSESARADEQYF
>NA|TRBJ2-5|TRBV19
CASSMMDRGFQETQYF
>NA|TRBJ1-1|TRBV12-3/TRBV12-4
CASRGQIMNTEAFF
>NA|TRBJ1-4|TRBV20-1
CSADSGEPNEKLFF
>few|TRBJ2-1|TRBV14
CASSQAGFGQFF
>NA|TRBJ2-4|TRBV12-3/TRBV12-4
CASSFRGGRASNIQYF
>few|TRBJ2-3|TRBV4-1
CASSRRTGGDDTQYF